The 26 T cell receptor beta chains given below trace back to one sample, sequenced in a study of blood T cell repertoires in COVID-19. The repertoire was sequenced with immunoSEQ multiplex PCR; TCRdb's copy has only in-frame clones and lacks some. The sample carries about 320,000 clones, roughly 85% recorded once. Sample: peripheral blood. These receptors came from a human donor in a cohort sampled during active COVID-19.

The DNA for the CDR3 is TGTGCCAGCGCCGGGAACACTGAAGCTTTCTTT. It translates to CASAGNTEAFF. The chain joins TRBV19 to TRBJ1-1, with D uncertain. The CDR3 extends over 11 amino acids. V shed 9 bases and J shed 1 base, with 6 bases lying between them. Germline values: CDR1 LNHDA, CDR2 SQIVND (reference sequence).

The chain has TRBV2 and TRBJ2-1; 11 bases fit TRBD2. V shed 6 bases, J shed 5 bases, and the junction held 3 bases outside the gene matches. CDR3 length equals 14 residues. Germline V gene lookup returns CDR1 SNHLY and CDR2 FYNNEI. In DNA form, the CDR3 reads TGTGCCAGCAGATTTAGCGGGGGGGACAATGAGCAGTTCTTC. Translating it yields CASRFSGGDNEQFF.

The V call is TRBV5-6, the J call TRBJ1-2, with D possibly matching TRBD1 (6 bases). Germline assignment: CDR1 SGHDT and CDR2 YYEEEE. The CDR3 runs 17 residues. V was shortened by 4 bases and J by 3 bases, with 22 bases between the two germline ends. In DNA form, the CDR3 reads TGTGCCAGCAGCGGGGGCCTGGACAGATGGTTTCACTATGGCTACACCTTC. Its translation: CASSGGLDRWFHYGYTF. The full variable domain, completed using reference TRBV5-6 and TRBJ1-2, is DAGVTQSPTHLIKTRGQQVTLRCSPKSGHDTVSWYQQALGQGPQFIFQYYEEEERQRGNFPDRFSGHQFPNYSSELNVNALLLGDSALYLCASSGGLDRWFHYGYTFGSGTRLTVV.

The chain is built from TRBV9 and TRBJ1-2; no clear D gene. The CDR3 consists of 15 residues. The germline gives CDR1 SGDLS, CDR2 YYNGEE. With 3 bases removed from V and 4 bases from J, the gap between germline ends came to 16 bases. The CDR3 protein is CASSGASQEPYGYTF. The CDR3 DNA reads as TGTGCCAGCAGCGGGGCGAGCCAGGAACCCTATGGCTACACCTTC.

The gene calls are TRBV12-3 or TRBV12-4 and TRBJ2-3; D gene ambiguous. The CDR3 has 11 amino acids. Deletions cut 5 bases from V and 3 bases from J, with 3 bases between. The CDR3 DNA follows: TGTGCCAGCAGTCCTACAGATACGCAGTATTTT. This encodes CASSPTDTQYF.

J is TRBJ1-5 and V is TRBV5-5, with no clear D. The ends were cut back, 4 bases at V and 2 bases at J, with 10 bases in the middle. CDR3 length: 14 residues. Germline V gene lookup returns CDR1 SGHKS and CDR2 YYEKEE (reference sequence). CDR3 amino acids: CASSAMGGNQPQHF. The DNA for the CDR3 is TGTGCCAGCAGCGCGATGGGCGGCAATCAGCCCCAGCATTTT.

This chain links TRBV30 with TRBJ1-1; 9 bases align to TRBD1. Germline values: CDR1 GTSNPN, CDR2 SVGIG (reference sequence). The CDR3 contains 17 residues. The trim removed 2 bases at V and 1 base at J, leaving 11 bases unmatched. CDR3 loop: CAWSPPFRTGENTEAFF. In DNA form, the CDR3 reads TGTGCCTGGAGTCCCCCCTTCAGGACAGGGGAGAACACTGAAGCTTTCTTT.

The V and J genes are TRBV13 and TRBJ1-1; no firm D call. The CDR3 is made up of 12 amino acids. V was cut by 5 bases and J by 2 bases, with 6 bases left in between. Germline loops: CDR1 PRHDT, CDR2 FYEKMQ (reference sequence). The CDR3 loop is CASSRGNTEAFF. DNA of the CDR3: TGTGCCAGCAGCCGGGGTAACACTGAAGCTTTCTTT.

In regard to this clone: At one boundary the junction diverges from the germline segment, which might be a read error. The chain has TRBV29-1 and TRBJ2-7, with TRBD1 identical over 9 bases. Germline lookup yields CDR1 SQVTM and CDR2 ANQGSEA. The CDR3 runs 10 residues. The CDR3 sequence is CSVDRDRVFF. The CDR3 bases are TGCAGCGTTGATAGGGACAGGGTTTTTTTC.

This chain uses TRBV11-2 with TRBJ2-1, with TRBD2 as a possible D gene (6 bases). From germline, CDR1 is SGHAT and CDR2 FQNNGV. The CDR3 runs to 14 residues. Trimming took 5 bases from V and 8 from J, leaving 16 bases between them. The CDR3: CASSRAGGGDEQFF. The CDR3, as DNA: TGTGCCAGCAGCCGGGCCGGGGGTGGCGATGAGCAGTTCTTC.

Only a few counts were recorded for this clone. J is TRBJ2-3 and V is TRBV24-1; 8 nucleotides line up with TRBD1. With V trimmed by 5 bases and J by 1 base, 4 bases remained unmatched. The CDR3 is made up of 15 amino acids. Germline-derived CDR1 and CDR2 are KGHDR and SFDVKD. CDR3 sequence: CATSAGQGRTDTQYF. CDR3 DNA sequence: TGTGCCACCAGTGCTGGACAGGGCCGCACAGATACGCAGTATTTT.

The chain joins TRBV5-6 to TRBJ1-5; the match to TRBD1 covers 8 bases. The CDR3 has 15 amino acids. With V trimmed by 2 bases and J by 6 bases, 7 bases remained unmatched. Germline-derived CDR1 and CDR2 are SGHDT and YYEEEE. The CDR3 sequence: CASSFKDRATQPQHF. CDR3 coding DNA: TGTGCCAGCAGCTTCAAGGACAGGGCCACTCAGCCCCAGCATTTT.

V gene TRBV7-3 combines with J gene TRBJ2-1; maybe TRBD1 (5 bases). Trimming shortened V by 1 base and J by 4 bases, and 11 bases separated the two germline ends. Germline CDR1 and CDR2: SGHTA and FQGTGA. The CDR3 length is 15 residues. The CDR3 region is CASSLMQGSYNEQFF. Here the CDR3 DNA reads TGTGCCAGCAGCTTAATGCAGGGATCTTACAATGAGCAGTTCTTC.

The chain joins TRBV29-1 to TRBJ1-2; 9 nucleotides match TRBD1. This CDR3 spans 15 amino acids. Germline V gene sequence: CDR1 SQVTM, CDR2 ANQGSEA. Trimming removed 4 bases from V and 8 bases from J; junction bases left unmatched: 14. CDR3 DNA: TGCAGCGTTGCTTATCAGGACAGGGGCCCCCCAGGCTACACCTTC. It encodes CSVAYQDRGPPGYTF.

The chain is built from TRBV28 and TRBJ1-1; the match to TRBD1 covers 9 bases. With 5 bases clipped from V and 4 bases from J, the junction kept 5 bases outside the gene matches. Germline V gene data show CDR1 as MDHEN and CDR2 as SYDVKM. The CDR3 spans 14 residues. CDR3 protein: CASSGTGFATEAFF. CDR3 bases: TGTGCCAGCAGTGGGACAGGGTTCGCCACTGAAGCTTTCTTT.

The CDR3 loop is CASSVGGYEQYF. In DNA form, the CDR3 reads TGTGCCAGCAGCGTAGGCGGCTACGAGCAGTACTTC. The V and J genes are TRBV7-8 and TRBJ2-7; D gene ambiguous. The CDR3 loop spans 12 amino acids. The V end lost 5 bases, the J end lost 3 bases, and 8 bases lay between the germline ends. The germline V gene encodes CDR1 SGHVS and CDR2 FQNEAQ.

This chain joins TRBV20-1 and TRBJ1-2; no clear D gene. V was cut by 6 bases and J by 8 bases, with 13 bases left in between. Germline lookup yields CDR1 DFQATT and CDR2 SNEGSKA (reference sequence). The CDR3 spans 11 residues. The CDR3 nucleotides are TGCAGTGCGCCCAGGTTATTCGGCTACACCTTC. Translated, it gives CSAPRLFGYTF.

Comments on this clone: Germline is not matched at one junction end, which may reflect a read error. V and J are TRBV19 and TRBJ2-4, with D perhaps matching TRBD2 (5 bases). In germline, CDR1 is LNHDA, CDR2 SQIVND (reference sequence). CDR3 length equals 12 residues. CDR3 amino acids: CASSIGVFPSRF. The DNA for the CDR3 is TGTGCCAGTAGTATCGGGGTTTTTCCCTCCCGCTTC.

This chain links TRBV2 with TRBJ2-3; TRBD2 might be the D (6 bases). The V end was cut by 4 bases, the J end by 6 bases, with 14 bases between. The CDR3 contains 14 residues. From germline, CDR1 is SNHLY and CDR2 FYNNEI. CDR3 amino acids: CASSVAGRRDTQYF. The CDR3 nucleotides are TGTGCCAGCAGTGTAGCAGGGAGGAGGGATACGCAGTATTTT.

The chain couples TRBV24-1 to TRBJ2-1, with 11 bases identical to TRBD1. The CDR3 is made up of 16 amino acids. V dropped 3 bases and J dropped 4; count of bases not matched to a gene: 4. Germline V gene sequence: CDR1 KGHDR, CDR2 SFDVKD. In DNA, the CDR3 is TGTGCCACCAGTGATGGGACAGGGGGTCTTTACAATGAGCAGTTCTTC. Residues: CATSDGTGGLYNEQFF.

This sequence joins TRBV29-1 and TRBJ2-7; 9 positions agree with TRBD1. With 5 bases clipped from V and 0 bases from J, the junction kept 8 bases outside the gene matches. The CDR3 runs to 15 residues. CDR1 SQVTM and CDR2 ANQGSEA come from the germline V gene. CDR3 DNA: TGCAGCGTTACAGGGGGCGGGATTCGCTCCTACGAGCAGTACTTC. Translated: CSVTGGGIRSYEQYF.

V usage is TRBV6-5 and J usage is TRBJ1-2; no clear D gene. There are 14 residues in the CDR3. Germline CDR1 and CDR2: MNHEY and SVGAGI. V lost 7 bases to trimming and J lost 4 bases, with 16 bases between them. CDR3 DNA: TGTGCCAGCACCCCCCCGGGGTTCGGCTATGGCTACACCTTC. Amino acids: CASTPPGFGYGYTF.

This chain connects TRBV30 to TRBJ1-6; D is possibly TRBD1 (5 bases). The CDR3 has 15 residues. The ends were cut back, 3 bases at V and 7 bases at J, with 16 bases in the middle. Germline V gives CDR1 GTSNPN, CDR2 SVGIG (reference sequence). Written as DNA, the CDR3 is TGTGCCTGGAGACCGGGCGGCAGGGCGAATTCACCCCTCCACTTT. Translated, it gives CAWRPGGRANSPLHF.

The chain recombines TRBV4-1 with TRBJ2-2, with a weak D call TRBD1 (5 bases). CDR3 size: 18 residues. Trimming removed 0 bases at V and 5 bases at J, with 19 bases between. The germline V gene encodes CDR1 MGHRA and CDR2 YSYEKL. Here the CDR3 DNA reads TGCGCCAGCAGCCAAGATCGAAGGGGCGAGATTGGGACCGGGGAGCTGTTTTTT. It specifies CASSQDRRGEIGTGELFF.

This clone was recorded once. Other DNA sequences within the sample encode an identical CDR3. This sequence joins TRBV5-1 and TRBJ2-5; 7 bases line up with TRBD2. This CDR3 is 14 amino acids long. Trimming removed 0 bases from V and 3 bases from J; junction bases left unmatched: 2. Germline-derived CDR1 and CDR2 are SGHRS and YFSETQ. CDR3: CASSLVAGEETQYF. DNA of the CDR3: TGCGCCAGCAGCTTGGTTGCGGGGGAAGAGACCCAGTACTTC.

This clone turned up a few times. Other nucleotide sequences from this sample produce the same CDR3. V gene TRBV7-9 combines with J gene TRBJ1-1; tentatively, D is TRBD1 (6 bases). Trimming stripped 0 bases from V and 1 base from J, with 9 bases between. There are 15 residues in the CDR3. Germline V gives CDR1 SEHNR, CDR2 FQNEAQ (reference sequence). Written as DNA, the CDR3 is TGTGCCAGCAGCTTAGCTGACAGGAGGAACACTGAAGCTTTCTTT. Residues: CASSLADRRNTEAFF.